The rows below give T cell receptor beta chains drawn from one sample of a study of blood T cell repertoires in COVID-19. The assay was immunoSEQ multiplex PCR, and TCRdb's table has in-frame clones only and misses some. The data hold under 200,000 clones, with about 89% observed a single time. Material: peripheral blood. All receptors come from a man between 65 and 85 years old with acute or convalescent COVID-19. CDR3s include the opening cysteine and the closing phenylalanine or tryptophan. The D gene is left open where the match is weak. Not all rows give a size; the values are once, few, many and, for expanded clones, a class.

CDR3 protein: CASSSGTGVGKLFF
CDR3 DNA: TGTGCCAGCAGCTCCGGGACAGGGGTCGGAAAACTGTTTTTT
V gene: TRBV2
D gene: TRBD1
J gene: TRBJ1-4
clone size: .

CDR3 protein: CASSPDRGYNEQFF
CDR3 DNA: TGTGCCAGCAGCCCCGACAGGGGGTACAATGAGCAGTTCTTC
V gene: TRBV7-2
D gene: TRBD1
J gene: TRBJ2-1
clone size: .

CDR3 protein: CASSIMGHGTGDNEQFF
CDR3 DNA: TGTGCCAGCAGTATAATGGGGCACGGGACAGGGGACAATGAGCAGTTCTTC
V gene: TRBV27
D gene: TRBD1
J gene: TRBJ2-1
clone size: .

CDR3 protein: CASSLQTEINTEAFF
CDR3 DNA: TGTGCCAGCAGCCTACAGACCGAGATAAACACTGAAGCTTTCTTT
V gene: TRBV3-1/TRBV3-2
D gene: .
J gene: TRBJ1-1
clone size: .

CDR3 protein: CASSLFSGSIETQYF
CDR3 DNA: TGTGCCAGCAGCTTATTTAGCGGGAGTATAGAGACCCAGTACTTC
V gene: TRBV7-6
D gene: TRBD2
J gene: TRBJ2-5
clone size: .

CDR3 protein: CASSLRASGTYEQYF
CDR3 DNA: TGTGCCAGCAGTTTAAGGGCGTCGGGGACCTACGAGCAGTACTTC
V gene: TRBV27
D gene: .
J gene: TRBJ2-7
clone size: .

CDR3 protein: CASSAPSYEQYF
CDR3 DNA: TGTGCCAGCAGTGCCCCGAGCTACGAGCAGTACTTC
V gene: TRBV28
D gene: .
J gene: TRBJ2-7
clone size: .

CDR3 protein: CASSSRRGGGNTIYF
CDR3 DNA: TGTGCCAGCAGCTCTCGACGGGGGGGAGGAAACACCATATATTTT
V gene: TRBV7-2
D gene: .
J gene: TRBJ1-3
clone size: few

CDR3 protein: CATSRAQYGYTF
CDR3 DNA: TGTGCCACCAGCAGAGCCCAGTATGGCTACACCTTC
V gene: TRBV15
D gene: .
J gene: TRBJ1-2
clone size: .

CDR3 protein: CASSPGSPEQYF
CDR3 DNA: TGTGCCAGCAGCCCAGGCAGTCCCGAGCAGTACTTC
V gene: TRBV9
D gene: .
J gene: TRBJ2-7
clone size: .

CDR3 protein: CASTPRTGVNTEAFF
CDR3 DNA: TGTGCCAGCACCCCCCGGACAGGAGTTAACACTGAAGCTTTCTTT
V gene: TRBV25-1
D gene: TRBD1
J gene: TRBJ1-1
clone size: .

CDR3 protein: CASSLNRGNTEAFF
CDR3 DNA: TGTGCCAGCAGCTTGAACAGGGGGAACACTGAAGCTTTCTTT
V gene: TRBV5-6
D gene: TRBD1
J gene: TRBJ1-1
clone size: .

CDR3 protein: CASSLGTLEAFF
CDR3 DNA: TGTGCCAGCAGCTTAGGGACACTTGAAGCTTTCTTT
V gene: TRBV11-3
D gene: .
J gene: TRBJ1-1
clone size: few

CDR3 protein: CASSQVGGNYGYTF
CDR3 DNA: TGTGCCAGCAGCCAAGTCGGGGGGAACTATGGCTACACCTTC
V gene: TRBV14
D gene: .
J gene: TRBJ1-2
clone size: once

CDR3 protein: CASSQRGLAKVEQYF
CDR3 DNA: TGTGCCAGCAGCCAGAGGGGGTTAGCCAAGGTCGAGCAGTACTTC
V gene: TRBV6-2/TRBV6-3
D gene: .
J gene: TRBJ2-7
clone size: .

CDR3 protein: CASSKQGAGANVLTF
CDR3 DNA: TGTGCCAGCAGCAAACAGGGCGCCGGGGCCAACGTCCTGACTTTC
V gene: TRBV11-1
D gene: .
J gene: TRBJ2-6
clone size: .

CDR3 protein: CASSALQPEETQYF
CDR3 DNA: TGTGCCAGCAGCGCTTTACAACCCGAAGAGACCCAGTACTTC
V gene: TRBV7-2
D gene: .
J gene: TRBJ2-5
clone size: .

CDR3 protein: CASSVGAAANTGELFF
CDR3 DNA: TGTGCCAGCAGCGTAGGGGCTGCCGCGAACACCGGGGAGCTGTTTTTT
V gene: TRBV9
D gene: .
J gene: TRBJ2-2
clone size: .

CDR3 protein: CASSPLDGGNTEAFF
CDR3 DNA: TGTGCCAGCTCACCACTGGACGGGGGGAACACTGAAGCTTTCTTT
V gene: TRBV18
D gene: .
J gene: TRBJ1-1
clone size: .

CDR3 protein: CASGLGPGRQETQYF
CDR3 DNA: TGTGCCAGCGGCTTGGGCCCCGGTCGCCAAGAGACCCAGTACTTC
V gene: TRBV5-5
D gene: .
J gene: TRBJ2-5
clone size: .

CDR3 protein: CASSLTRGTEAFF
CDR3 DNA: TGTGCCAGCAGTTTAACGCGGGGCACTGAAGCTTTCTTT
V gene: TRBV12-3/TRBV12-4
D gene: .
J gene: TRBJ1-1
clone size: .

CDR3 protein: CASSAHGDSYEQYF
CDR3 DNA: TGTGCCAGCAGCGCCCACGGGGACTCCTACGAGCAGTACTTC
V gene: TRBV9
D gene: .
J gene: TRBJ2-7
clone size: .

CDR3 protein: CASSQASGGYTF
CDR3 DNA: TGTGCCAGCAGCCAAGCGTCGGGTGGCTACACCTTC
V gene: TRBV3-1/TRBV3-2
D gene: .
J gene: TRBJ1-2
clone size: .

CDR3 protein: CASSQEENRGPRESGYTF
CDR3 DNA: TGTGCCAGCAGCCAAGAAGAGAACAGGGGGCCCCGCGAAAGTGGCTACACCTTC
V gene: TRBV14
D gene: TRBD1
J gene: TRBJ1-2
clone size: .

CDR3 protein: CASSLDRNTEAFF
CDR3 DNA: TGTGCCAGCTCTCTCGACAGGAACACTGAAGCTTTCTTT
V gene: TRBV18
D gene: .
J gene: TRBJ1-1
clone size: .

CDR3 protein: CASSRDSQPKLFF
CDR3 DNA: TGTGCCAGCTCGCGGGACAGTCAACCAAAACTGTTTTTT
V gene: TRBV18
D gene: TRBD1
J gene: TRBJ1-4
clone size: .

CDR3 protein: CASSTGQGTLYEQYF
CDR3 DNA: TGCGCCAGCAGCACCGGACAGGGGACGTTATACGAGCAGTACTTC
V gene: TRBV5-1
D gene: TRBD1
J gene: TRBJ2-7
clone size: .

CDR3 protein: CASSLQRGSYEQYF
CDR3 DNA: TGTGCCAGCAGTCTTCAGCGGGGTAGCTACGAGCAGTACTTC
V gene: TRBV27
D gene: TRBD2
J gene: TRBJ2-7
clone size: .

CDR3 protein: CATSGDRGLGNEKLFF
CDR3 DNA: TGTGCCACCAGCGGGGACAGGGGTTTGGGTAATGAAAAACTGTTTTTT
V gene: TRBV15
D gene: TRBD1
J gene: TRBJ1-4
clone size: once

CDR3 protein: CASTRASTNTEAFF
CDR3 DNA: TGTGCCAGTACCCGTGCGAGTACGAACACTGAAGCTTTCTTT
V gene: TRBV19
D gene: .
J gene: TRBJ1-1
clone size: .

CDR3 protein: CASSFWGDYGYTF
CDR3 DNA: TGTGCCAGCAGTTTTTGGGGCGACTATGGCTACACCTTC
V gene: TRBV12-3/TRBV12-4
D gene: .
J gene: TRBJ1-2
clone size: .

CDR3 protein: CASSLLRGTYTF
CDR3 DNA: TGTGCCAGCAGTTTATTGAGGGGGACCTACACCTTC
V gene: TRBV28
D gene: .
J gene: TRBJ1-2
clone size: .

CDR3 protein: CAISESGQISSGNQPQHF
CDR3 DNA: TGTGCCATCAGTGAGTCTGGACAGATATCGAGTGGCAATCAGCCCCAGCATTTT
V gene: TRBV10-3
D gene: .
J gene: TRBJ1-5
clone size: .

CDR3 protein: CASSRRGDTAQETQYF
CDR3 DNA: TGTGCCAGCAGCCGCAGGGGGGACACAGCGCAAGAAACCCAGTACTTC
V gene: TRBV9
D gene: .
J gene: TRBJ2-5
clone size: .

CDR3 protein: CASSLRLAGSTDTQYF
CDR3 DNA: TGTGCCAGCAGCCTAAGACTAGCGGGAAGCACAGATACGCAGTATTTT
V gene: TRBV7-3
D gene: TRBD2
J gene: TRBJ2-3
clone size: .

CDR3 protein: CASGLEGSFDEQFF
CDR3 DNA: TGTGCCAGCGGTCTGGAGGGGAGCTTCGATGAGCAGTTCTTC
V gene: TRBV2
D gene: .
J gene: TRBJ2-1
clone size: .

CDR3 protein: CASSVGASDYTDTQYF
CDR3 DNA: TGTGCCAGCAGCGTAGGCGCTAGCGACTACACAGATACGCAGTATTTT
V gene: TRBV9
D gene: .
J gene: TRBJ2-3
clone size: .

CDR3 protein: CASSPGVGGTQPQHF
CDR3 DNA: TGCGCCAGCAGCCCCGGGGTGGGGGGGACACAGCCCCAGCATTTT
V gene: TRBV5-1
D gene: .
J gene: TRBJ1-5
clone size: .

CDR3 protein: CASSFQGPNSYEQYF
CDR3 DNA: TGTGCCAGCAGTTTCCAGGGGCCCAATTCCTACGAGCAGTACTTC
V gene: TRBV27
D gene: .
J gene: TRBJ2-7
clone size: .

CDR3 protein: CASSSEGDTQYF
CDR3 DNA: TGTGCCAGCAGCTCCGAGGGAGATACGCAGTATTTT
V gene: TRBV5-4
D gene: .
J gene: TRBJ2-3
clone size: .